The rows below give T cell receptor beta chains drawn from one sample of a study of CD8+ T cells in alopecia areata. Assay: immunoSEQ multiplex PCR; the TCRdb copy retains only in-frame clones and omits some. The top ten clones hold 4.5% of a sample with 100,000 to 150,000 clones, around 60% of them seen once. Sequenced material: CD4+ T cells sorted from blood, taken at week 0. The receptors shown here come from a human donor with alopecia areata. Both conserved end residues are part of each CDR3.

j_gene,v_gene,CDR3aa
TRBJ2-1,TRBV5-4,CASSFGQNEQFF
TRBJ2-1,TRBV9,CASSDGTNLNEQFF
TRBJ2-3,TRBV11-2,CASSSLADTQYF
TRBJ2-1,TRBV5-4,CASSLDKGEQFF
TRBJ2-6,TRBV18,CASSEEAGANVLTF
TRBJ1-5,TRBV27,CASSFYGGPNQPQHF
TRBJ1-1,TRBV7-3,CASKESSGGTEAFF
TRBJ1-5,TRBV7-9,CASSLSRDSQPQHF
TRBJ2-3,TRBV5-1,CASSEPAGQVADTQYF
TRBJ2-1,TRBV9,CASSPRSGGNEQFF
TRBJ2-1,TRBV9,CASSPAGEQFF
TRBJ2-5,TRBV4-2,CASSGTSGGETQYF
TRBJ1-4,TRBV5-4,CASSLRSFRDGAEKLFF
TRBJ1-3,TRBV7-9,CASSLPGGDTIYF
TRBJ1-1,TRBV18,CASSPYGGQQGTEAFF
TRBJ1-2,TRBV7-9,CASSLVHIHGYTF
TRBJ2-3,TRBV7-2,CASSLAMEGITDTQYF
TRBJ2-3,TRBV4-3,CASSQEVRRNTQYF
TRBJ1-1,TRBV5-1,CASSFGTANTEAFF
TRBJ2-4,TRBV2,CASSTGERNIQYF
TRBJ1-2,TRBV28,CASSIEGLPAGYTF
TRBJ2-1,TRBV19,CASTESGQQFF
TRBJ2-1,TRBV13,CASSLLVSYNEQFF
TRBJ2-5,TRBV11-2,CASSSAGAETQYF
TRBJ1-2,TRBV19,CASSFIDGYTF
TRBJ2-3,TRBV4-3,CASSQDAGNRDTQYF
TRBJ1-2,TRBV6-6,CASSSGGQGYTF
TRBJ2-1,TRBV15,CATQRSADSYNEQFF
TRBJ2-5,TRBV6-5,CASSYSTARSETQYF
TRBJ2-3,TRBV27,CASRKTSQDTQYF
TRBJ2-1,TRBV29-1,CSGSGTSSYNEQFF
TRBJ1-1,TRBV4-1,CASSQSPVNTEAFF
TRBJ2-3,TRBV30,CAWSGTSGRSTQYF
TRBJ2-5,TRBV7-2,CASSLGVLSEGWYGETQYF
TRBJ2-7,TRBV6-6,CASSEQGGLDEQYF
TRBJ2-1,TRBV2,CASSAAGTSGRASKNEQFF
TRBJ1-4,TRBV4-1,CASSQGGQGFNEKLFF
TRBJ2-5,TRBV23-1,CASSQLSREVRETQYF
TRBJ2-2,TRBV5-1,CASSLRGDNAGELFF
TRBJ1-1,TRBV5-4,CASSLVRAGDTEAFF
TRBJ1-1,TRBV7-2,CASSLAHRQGFTEAFF
TRBJ1-5,TRBV5-1,CASSRGDNQPQHF
TRBJ2-5,TRBV2,CASLEFSGVGVQETQYF
TRBJ1-2,TRBV9,CASSVEPRDRDYGYTF
TRBJ1-2,TRBV6-6,CASSSGGMGANYGYTF
TRBJ1-1,TRBV5-1,CASSLAGGVGTEAFF
TRBJ2-5,TRBV5-4,CASSLGDREETQYF
TRBJ2-7,TRBV30,CAWTGRLAGGPEQYF
TRBJ2-3,TRBV7-8,CASSSSSGRTDTQYF
TRBJ2-1,TRBV27,CASRRGASSYNEQFF
TRBJ1-1,TRBV18,CASSSEPGMNTEAFF
TRBJ2-3,TRBV6-6,CASRDPGTTPTDTQYF
TRBJ2-6,TRBV9,CASSKGLAGGLSGANVLTF
TRBJ2-4,TRBV5-1,CASSQTSSGGIDIQYF